This entry concerns a single T cell receptor (beta chain). The source of the sample is a study of blood T cell repertoires in COVID-19. Background on the study: From the United States, Italy and Spain came samples of acute and convalescent COVID-19. PBMCs, B-cell-depleted T cells, or T cells were the source of the cDNA or gDNA that made up the material.

From germline, CDR1 is KGHSH and CDR2 LQKENI. After removal of 6 bases from V and 1 base from J, the junction contained 5 bases not matched to a gene. The CDR3 extends over 15 amino acids. In the study's own analysis: Amplification from reference gene primers served as the basis for estimated nucleated cell counts. Some clones are missing from TCRdb's copy, which holds only in-frame ones; the method was immunoSEQ multiplex PCR. The DNA gave D and trimming, while V, J and clone size come from that table. Among about 100,000 clones listed, around four fifths were seen once. Input material: peripheral blood. This receptor was identified in a man between 70 and 80 years old with active or convalescent COVID-19. The V and J genes are TRBV18 and TRBJ2-2; 7 positions match TRBD1. For the CDR3, the DNA is TGTGCCAGCTCTTCTACAGGGGTGAACACCGGGGAGCTGTTTTTT. This encodes CASSSTGVNTGELFF.